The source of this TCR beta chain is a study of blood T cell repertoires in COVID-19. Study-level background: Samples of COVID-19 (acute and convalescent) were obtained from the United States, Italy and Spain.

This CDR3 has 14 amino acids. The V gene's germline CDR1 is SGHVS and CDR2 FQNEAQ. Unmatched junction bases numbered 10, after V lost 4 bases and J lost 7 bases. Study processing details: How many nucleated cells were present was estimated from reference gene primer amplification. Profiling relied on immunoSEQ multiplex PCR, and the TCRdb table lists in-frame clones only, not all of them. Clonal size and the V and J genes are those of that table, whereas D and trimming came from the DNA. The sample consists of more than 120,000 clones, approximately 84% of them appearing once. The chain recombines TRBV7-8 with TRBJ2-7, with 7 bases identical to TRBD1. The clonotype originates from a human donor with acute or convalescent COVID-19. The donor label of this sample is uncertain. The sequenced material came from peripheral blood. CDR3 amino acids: CASSSNRQGIEQYV. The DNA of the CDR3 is TGTGCCAGCAGCTCGAATAGACAGGGTATAGAGCAGTACGTC.